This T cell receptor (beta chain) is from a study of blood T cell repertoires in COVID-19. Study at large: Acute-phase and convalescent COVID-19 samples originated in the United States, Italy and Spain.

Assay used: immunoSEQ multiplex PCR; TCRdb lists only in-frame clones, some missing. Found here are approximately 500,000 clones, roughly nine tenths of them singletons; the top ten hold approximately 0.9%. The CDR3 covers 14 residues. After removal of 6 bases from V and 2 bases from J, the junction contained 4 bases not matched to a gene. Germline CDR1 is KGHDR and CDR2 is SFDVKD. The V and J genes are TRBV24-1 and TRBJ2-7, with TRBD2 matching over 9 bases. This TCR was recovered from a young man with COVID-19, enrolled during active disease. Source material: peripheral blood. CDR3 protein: CATSSGRFPYEQYF. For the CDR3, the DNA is TGTGCCACCAGTAGCGGGAGGTTCCCCTACGAGCAGTACTTC.